The entry below gives a single T cell receptor beta chain sequence along with its context. The authors' processing: Scientists estimated how many nucleated cells there were by amplifying reference gene primers. Sequenced by immunoSEQ multiplex PCR; TCRdb stores in-frame clones only, minus some. V and J calls and clone size are copied from that table; D and trimming were computed from the DNA. The repertoire holds over 100,000 clones, with less than 90% as singletons. This record belongs to a study of blood T cell repertoires in COVID-19. Whole-study context: COVID-19 samples collected from the United States, Italy and Spain covered acute and convalescent phases. Sources were T cells, B-cell-depleted T cells, or PBMCs; the material itself was cDNA or gDNA.

The V end was cut by 3 bases, the J end by 0 bases, with 15 bases between. The CDR3 consists of 15 residues. Looked up from germline, CDR1 is DFQATT and CDR2 is SNEGSKA (reference sequence). The sequencing input was peripheral blood. The source of this sequence is a man older than 75 with acute or convalescent COVID-19. The chain recombines TRBV20-1 with TRBJ2-7, with D maybe TRBD2 (7 bases). The CDR3 nucleotides are TGCAGTGCTAGTCCGGGGGGCGGTATCTCCTACGAGCAGTACTTC. Encoded protein: CSASPGGGISYEQYF.